One sample yielded the 17 T cell receptor beta chains listed below, sequenced in a study of T cell changes during pregnancy in multiple sclerosis. The repertoire was sequenced with immunoSEQ multiplex PCR; TCRdb's copy has only in-frame clones and lacks some. The sample includes more than 15,000 clones, approximately 81% seen only once; the top ten take 15% to 20%. Sample: CD8+ T cells from peripheral blood mononuclear cells, taken in the third trimester of pregnancy. These receptor sequences come from a female donor in good health, enrolled as a control in a pregnancy study.

The rearrangement links TRBV6-5 to TRBJ1-2, with D possibly being TRBD1 (5 bases). The CDR3 runs to 14 residues. Germline CDR1 is MNHEY and CDR2 is SVGAGI. Trimming took off 6 bases at V and 6 bases at J, with 17 bases between the two ends. Written as DNA, the CDR3 is TGTGCCAGCAGCTGGGGGGTGACAGCTGATGGCTACACCTTC. Protein sequence: CASSWGVTADGYTF.

The CDR3 is CASSLGPGQSSYEQYF. Here the CDR3 DNA reads TGTGCCAGCAGCTTAGGCCCGGGACAAAGCTCCTACGAGCAGTACTTC. The rearrangement joins TRBV7-6 to TRBJ2-7; a weak D match, TRBD1 (6 bases). The CDR3 runs 16 residues. V lost 1 base to trimming and J lost 0 bases, with 13 bases between them. CDR1 is SGHVS and CDR2 is FNYEAQ in the germline V gene. The entire variable domain, with the rest obtained from reference TRBV7-6 and TRBJ2-7, is as follows: GAGVSQSPRYKVTKRGQDVALRCDPISGHVSLYWYRQALGQGPEFLTYFNYEAQQDKSGLPNDRFSAERPEGSISTLTIQRTEQRDSAMYRCASSLGPGQSSYEQYFGPGTRLTVT.

The chain carries TRBV2 and TRBJ1-2, with D perhaps matching TRBD1 (6 bases). The V end lost 6 bases, the J end lost 9 bases, and 11 bases lay between the germline ends. The CDR3 totals 11 residues. Germline values: CDR1 SNHLY, CDR2 FYNNEI. This CDR3 is CASSLTGSYTF. The CDR3 DNA reads as TGTGCCAGCAGCCTAACAGGGAGCTACACCTTC.

The chain links TRBV6-5 to TRBJ2-7; 8 bases line up with TRBD1. Germline-derived CDR1 and CDR2 are MNHEY and SVGAGI. The CDR3 length is 13 residues. V was clipped by 2 bases and J by 5 bases; unmatched bases: 2. This CDR3 is CASSYTGGNEQYF. The CDR3 DNA reads as TGTGCCAGCAGTTACACAGGGGGTAACGAGCAGTACTTC.

The chain recombines TRBV7-9 with TRBJ2-7, with D possibly being TRBD1 (6 bases). Germline CDR1 is SEHNR and CDR2 is FQNEAQ (reference sequence). V lost 1 base to trimming and J lost 6 bases, with 7 bases between them. This CDR3 contains 12 residues. The CDR3 DNA follows: TGTGCCAGCAGCTTAGGAGGGGGCGAGCAGTACTTC. Amino acids: CASSLGGGEQYF.

The genes are TRBV6-5 and TRBJ1-2; a weak D match, TRBD1 (6 bases). V was trimmed by 6 bases and J by 0 bases, leaving 14 bases between them. CDR1 is MNHEY, CDR2 SVGAGI, per germline. This CDR3 is built from 15 residues. DNA of the CDR3: TGTGCCAGCAGCCCAAGGGACACCGCTAACTATGGCTACACCTTC. Its translation: CASSPRDTANYGYTF.

The chain joins TRBV7-9 to TRBJ2-1, with 11 bases aligning to TRBD2. V lost 5 bases and J lost 6; bases outside the gene matches: 6. Germline values: CDR1 SEHNR, CDR2 FQNEAQ (reference sequence). The CDR3 has 15 amino acids. In nucleotides, the CDR3 is TGTGCCAGCAGCAGTACTAGCGGGGGAATCAATGAGCAGTTCTTC. Its protein is CASSSTSGGINEQFF.

The chain joins TRBV4-2 to TRBJ2-5; 7 bases fit TRBD2. The V gene's germline CDR1 is LGHNA and CDR2 YNFKEQ. This CDR3 region has 16 residues. Unmatched junction bases numbered 9, after V lost 0 bases and J lost 5 bases. CDR3 nucleotides: TGTGCCAGCAGCCAAGAAGGATCGGGAGGAGCGGAGACCCAGTACTTC. It codes for CASSQEGSGGAETQYF.

The chain couples TRBV6-5 to TRBJ2-7; possible D gene TRBD1, 6 bases. The germline V gene encodes CDR1 MNHEY and CDR2 SVGAGI. V dropped 5 bases and J dropped 1 base, with 12 bases sitting between them. The CDR3 is 14 amino acids. CDR3: CASSPSDSSYEQYF. The CDR3 DNA reads TGTGCCAGCAGTCCCTCGGACAGTTCCTACGAGCAGTACTTC.

CDR3 amino acids: CASSPDTGGLYNEQFF. The CDR3 DNA reads TGTGCCAGCAGTCCTGACACAGGGGGTCTCTACAATGAGCAGTTCTTC. The chain combines TRBV6-4 with TRBJ2-1; the match to TRBD1 covers 8 bases. V lost 5 bases to trimming and J lost 3 bases; unmatched junction nucleotides: 9. This CDR3 spans 16 amino acids. Per the germline V gene, CDR1 is MRHNA and CDR2 is SNTAGT.

V is TRBV13 and J is TRBJ1-1; D not resolved. Between the trimmed V and J ends, which lost 5 bases and 4 bases, there was a span of 17 bases. Germline CDR1 is PRHDT and CDR2 is FYEKMQ (reference sequence). This CDR3 comprises 15 residues. The CDR3 region is CASSPRREVGTEAFF. CDR3 sequence (DNA): TGTGCCAGCAGCCCCCGGCGGGAGGTCGGCACTGAAGCTTTCTTT.

The CDR3 sequence: CASSLEGQGVIGEQYF. The CDR3 DNA sequence: TGTGCCAGCAGCTTAGAAGGACAGGGAGTGATAGGCGAGCAGTACTTC. This chain connects TRBV11-3 to TRBJ2-7; 8 nucleotides line up with TRBD1. J was trimmed by 6 bases and V by 0 bases; bases with no gene match: 10. The CDR3 extends over 16 amino acids. Germline-derived CDR1 and CDR2 are SGHNT and YENEEA.

This clone has more than one count but fewer than ten. CDR3 region: CSAGQGSANEKLFF. As DNA, the CDR3 is TGCAGCGCCGGACAGGGCTCGGCTAATGAAAAACTGTTTTTT. This chain links TRBV29-1 with TRBJ1-4; 8 bases are a match to TRBD1. The CDR3 totals 14 residues. Germline V gene data show CDR1 as SQVTM and CDR2 as ANQGSEA. Trimming at V came to 7 bases and at J to 3 bases, leaving 7 bases not matched to a gene.

This clone was seen just once. The CDR3 protein is CASSLGAYTEAFF. CDR3 sequence (DNA): TGTGCCAGCAGCTTAGGGGCCTACACTGAAGCTTTCTTT. The V and J genes are TRBV7-9 and TRBJ1-1; no reliable D call. The germline gives CDR1 SEHNR, CDR2 FQNEAQ (reference sequence). This CDR3 is 13 amino acids long. Trimming pared 1 base from V and 3 bases from J, leaving 6 bases between.

The chain links TRBV18 to TRBJ1-2; 10 bases fit TRBD1. The CDR3 sequence is 15 residues long. Germline V gene data show CDR1 as KGHSH and CDR2 as LQKENI. Trimming at V came to 0 bases and at J to 4 bases, leaving 2 bases not matched to a gene. The CDR3 reads CASSPPGQGFYGYTF. CDR3 in DNA: TGTGCCAGCTCACCACCGGGACAGGGGTTCTATGGCTACACCTTC.

The chain links TRBV15 to TRBJ1-5; D gene ambiguous. V gave up 2 bases and J gave up 1 base, with 12 bases separating them. The length of the CDR3 is 16 residues. Looked up from germline, CDR1 is LNHNV and CDR2 is YYDKDF (reference sequence). CDR3 in amino acids: CATSRSGGLSNQPQHF. The CDR3 DNA reads as TGTGCCACCAGCAGATCGGGAGGGTTGAGCAATCAGCCCCAGCATTTT.

This chain uses TRBV7-6 with TRBJ1-1; no clear D gene. The length of the CDR3 is 14 residues. V was clipped by 4 bases and J by 1 base, with 10 bases between them. CDR1 is SGHVS and CDR2 is FNYEAQ in the germline V gene. DNA for the CDR3: TGTGCCAGCAGCTCCAGAAGTTGGAACACTGAAGCTTTCTTT. Encoded protein: CASSSRSWNTEAFF.